This record covers a single T cell receptor beta chain. Its antigen is unidentified. The CDR3 extends over 13 amino acids. Germline CDR1 reads SGDLS; CDR2 reads YYNGEE. V was trimmed by 0 bases and J by 7 bases, leaving 11 bases between them. Per-sample yields of isolated PBMCs were at least 6 million. This record comes from a study of blood T cells in healthy people across ages. General study points: Roughly linear declines in TCR beta diversity per million T cells occurred with age. Without sorted subsets, naive and antigen-experienced compartments could not be conclusively compared.

A second PCR of 7 to 11 cycles used a sample-barcoded 5' primer and a J-beta primer mix. A 12-random-nucleotide template-switch adaptor tagged each cDNA molecule. TCRdb re-called the 5' RACE reads with MiXCR, one entry per CDR3 protein. Among 1.8 million or so distinct CDR3 sequences listed, about two fifths were seen once. The TCR was taken from a human donor in good health. The rearrangement uses TRBV9 and TRBJ2-7; weak D call: TRBD2 (6 bases). Sequenced input: blood. The CDR3 DNA reads TGTGCCAGCAGCGTAGGGGTGGGAGGTGAGCAGTACTTC. It is translated as CASSVGVGGEQYF. Full variable domain (outside the CDR3, taken from reference TRBV9 and TRBJ2-7): DSGVTQTPKHLITATGQRVTLRCSPRSGDLSVYWYQQSLDQGLQFLIQYYNGEERAKGNILERFSAQQFPDLHSELNLSSLELGDSALYFCASSVGVGGEQYFGPGTRLTVT.